This TCR beta chain was documented in a study of radiation and T cells in renal cell carcinoma. Findings and caveats of the study: Top tumor clonotypes rose in blood 2 weeks post-radiation, then contracted.

Details on this clone: As yet, its antigen is unknown.

The V end was cut by 4 bases, the J end by 0 bases, with 4 bases between. The CDR3 has 12 amino acids. CDR1 is SGHTS and CDR2 is YDEGEE in the germline V gene. Data came from immunoSEQ multiplex PCR; TCRdb stores just in-frame clones and leaves some out. In the table there are 130,000 to 150,000 clones, about 87% of which are singletons. Time point defined: baseline pretreatment blood. This sample's treatment: 15 Gy SBRT to primary tumor, nephrectomy 4 weeks later. The material sequenced was blood, taken from a patient whose treatment included radiotherapy and nephrectomy. The TCR comes from a woman in her seventies with renal cell carcinoma. The V gene is TRBV5-8, the J gene TRBJ1-2; D not resolved. CDR3 sequence reads: CASSQPNYGYTF. The CDR3 nucleotides read TGTGCCAGCAGCCAACCTAACTATGGCTACACCTTC.